Following are 8 T cell receptor beta chains from one sample sequenced in a study of human T cells and chemical hapten exposure. MiXCR, applied by TCRdb to the RACE reads, yields one record per CDR3 protein. The sample holds about 200,000 distinct CDR3 sequences; under 25% are singletons and the top ten take approximately 2.5%. Time point given: patch test 3, about 24 weeks after DPC sensitization. Treatment noted: therapeutic diphenylcyclopropenone sensitization with weekly scalp DPC. The specimen comprised whole blood, sampled in connection with sensitization to the hapten diphenylcyclopropenone (DPC). These receptors originate from a middle-aged woman with alopecia areata. Some clones in this sample may be carry-over from other donors' samples.

The genes are TRBV28 and TRBJ1-2, with D maybe TRBD1 (6 bases). This CDR3 spans 16 amino acids. Trimming pared 7 bases from V and 0 bases from J, leaving 18 bases between. Per the germline V gene, CDR1 is MDHEN and CDR2 is SYDVKM. The CDR3 coding sequence is TGTGCCAGCAACCCCCACCCCGGACAGTCTAACTATGGCTACACCTTC. It yields the protein CASNPHPGQSNYGYTF.

This clonotype was seen more than once but under ten times. J is TRBJ1-1 and V is TRBV10-3; D gene ambiguous. CDR1 is ENHRY, CDR2 SYGVKD, per germline. There are 15 residues in the CDR3. Trimming pared 3 bases from V and 0 bases from J, leaving 11 bases between. The CDR3 here is CAISESQLMNTEAFF. CDR3 sequence (DNA): TGTGCCATCAGTGAATCCCAGCTGATGAACACTGAAGCTTTCTTT.

Only a few counts were recorded for this clonotype. V and J are TRBV6-5 and TRBJ2-7, with 8 nucleotides matching TRBD1. Germline trimming cut 5 bases from V and 3 bases from J; bases unmatched to any gene: 9. From germline, CDR1 is MNHEY and CDR2 SVGAGI. This CDR3 has 15 residues. The CDR3 DNA reads as TGTGCCAGCAGTCCAACCGGGACAGGAGACTACGAGCAGTACTTC. Its translation: CASSPTGTGDYEQYF.

The sample holds a few counts of this clonotype. The rearrangement links TRBV7-2 to TRBJ1-3; maybe TRBD1 (5 bases). The CDR3 runs 15 residues. V gave up 5 bases and J gave up 0 bases, with 11 bases separating them. Per germline, CDR1 SGHTA and CDR2 FQGNSA. CDR3 coding DNA: TGTGCCAGCAGCGCGACAGTCAACTCTGGAAACACCATATATTTT. It encodes CASSATVNSGNTIYF. The full variable domain, in which reference TRBV7-2 and TRBJ1-3 provide the parts outside the CDR3, is GAGVSQSPSNKVTEKGKDVELRCDPISGHTALYWYRQSLGQGLEFLIYFQGNSAPDKSGLPSDRFSAERTGGSVSTLTIQRTQQEDSAVYLCASSATVNSGNTIYFGEGSWLTVV.

The sample holds a few counts of this clonotype. The chain uses TRBV28 and TRBJ1-2, with D uncertain. In germline, CDR1 is MDHEN, CDR2 SYDVKM. The CDR3 covers 15 residues. Trimming took 8 bases from V and 11 from J, leaving 27 bases between them. The DNA for the CDR3 is TGTGCCAGCCTCCCCATGGGAGTGCAGGTTCCCTGGTACACCTTC. Its translation is CASLPMGVQVPWYTF.

The V gene is TRBV12-3 or TRBV12-4, the J gene TRBJ1-5, with D possibly TRBD1 on 5 matching bases. V lost 6 bases and J 7 bases, leaving 13 bases between the germline ends. This CDR3 is 13 amino acids long. CDR3 protein: CASRGTPTQPQHF. CDR3 in DNA: TGTGCCAGCAGAGGGACTCCAACCCAGCCCCAGCATTTT.

The chain has TRBV20-1 and TRBJ1-2; D is undetermined. The V gene lost 0 bases and the J gene lost 1 base, with 6 bases spanning the gap. CDR1 is DFQATT and CDR2 is SNEGSKA in the germline V gene (reference sequence). The CDR3 runs to 13 residues. Here the CDR3 DNA reads TGCAGTGCTAGAGAACAGCATAACTATGGCTACACCTTC. Its protein is CSAREQHNYGYTF.

This clonotype was detected only a few times. The V call is TRBV5-4, the J call TRBJ2-2; D unresolved. V was trimmed by 3 bases and J by 5 bases, leaving 11 bases between them. This CDR3 has 14 residues. Germline V gene sequence: CDR1 SGHNT, CDR2 YYREEE (reference sequence). The CDR3: CASSYGSGTGELFF. As DNA, the CDR3 is TGTGCCAGCAGCTACGGAAGTGGGACCGGGGAGCTGTTTTTT. The full variable domain, its missing parts supplied by reference TRBV5-4 and TRBJ2-2, is ETGVTQSPTHLIKTRGQQVTLRCSSQSGHNTVSWYQQALGQGPQFIFQYYREEENGRGNFPPRFSGLQFPNYSSELNVNALELDDSALYLCASSYGSGTGELFFGEGSRLTVL.